These 20 T cell receptor beta chains were all obtained from the same sample, sequenced in a study of blood T cells in healthy people across ages. Then a second PCR, running roughly 7 to 11 cycles, was carried out with a sample-barcoded 5' primer and a J-beta primer mix. TCRdb processed the 5' RACE reads anew with MiXCR; each CDR3 protein has one entry. Of roughly 1,700,000 distinct CDR3 sequences listed, roughly 27% are singletons. Sequencing was carried out using blood. All receptors come from a woman younger than 45 in good health.

V gene TRBV3-1 combines with J gene TRBJ1-1; 7 bases fit TRBD1. This CDR3 is 14 amino acids long. Germline V gives CDR1 LGHDT, CDR2 YNNKEL (reference sequence). The V and J ends lost 1 base and 7 bases, in that order; junction bases with no gene match: 6. In DNA, the CDR3 is TGTGCCAGCAGCCAAGGGACAGGCCGCCTTGAAGCTTTCTTT. Translation: CASSQGTGRLEAFF.

J is TRBJ2-7 and V is TRBV14; no definite D call. The V gene lost 1 base and the J gene lost 7 bases, with 11 bases spanning the gap. Germline V lookup: CDR1 SGHDN, CDR2 FVKESK. The CDR3 spans 13 residues. The CDR3 sequence is CASSQVQDYEQYF. CDR3 nucleotide sequence: TGTGCCAGCAGCCAAGTCCAGGATTATGAGCAGTACTTC. The complete variable domain, with remaining parts taken from reference TRBV14 and TRBJ2-7, reads EAGVTQFPSHSVIEKGQTVTLRCDPISGHDNLYWYRRVMGKEIKFLLHFVKESKQDESGMPNNRFLAERTGGTYSTLKVQPAELEDSGVYFCASSQVQDYEQYFGPGTRLTVT.

Ten or more counts support this clonotype. The rearrangement uses TRBV4-1 and TRBJ2-7; perhaps TRBD2 as D (5 bases). Germline V gene data show CDR1 as MGHRA and CDR2 as YSYEKL. V was cut by 4 bases and J by 3 bases, with 10 bases left in between. CDR3 length: 13 amino acids. Here the CDR3 DNA reads TGCGCCAGCAGCCCGTGGGCGGGCTACGAGCAGTACTTC. It translates to CASSPWAGYEQYF.

The sample holds many counts of this clonotype. The V gene is TRBV7-2, the J gene TRBJ2-3; TRBD2 matches 13 bases. The junction had 11 bases not matched to a gene; V was cut back by 5 bases and J by 0 bases. Germline lookup yields CDR1 SGHTA and CDR2 FQGNSA. This CDR3 is 19 amino acids long. The CDR3 sequence: CASSPHGGTSGTSTDTQYF. DNA for the CDR3: TGTGCCAGCAGCCCTCATGGGGGGACTAGCGGGACTAGCACAGATACGCAGTATTTT.

This clonotype was picked up a small number of times. V is TRBV7-3 and J is TRBJ2-4, with 9 bases lining up with TRBD1. The CDR3 extends over 15 amino acids. The germline CDR1 and CDR2 sequences are SGHTA and FQGTGA. V gave up 1 base and J gave up 13 bases; unmatched junction bases: 11. In nucleotides, the CDR3 is TGTGCCAGCAGCTTAATGGGACAGGGAGAAAATGAGCAGTACTTC. Encoded protein: CASSLMGQGENEQYF. The full variable domain, in which reference TRBV7-3 and TRBJ2-4 provide the parts outside the CDR3, is GAGVSQTPSNKVTEKGKYVELRCDPISGHTALYWYRQSLGQGPEFLIYFQGTGAADDSGLPNDRFFAVRPEGSVSTLKIQRTERGDSAVYLCASSLMGQGENEQYFGAGTRLSVL.

The chain joins TRBV20-1 to TRBJ2-1, with unresolved D. The germline V gene encodes CDR1 DFQATT and CDR2 SNEGSKA (reference sequence). V was shortened by 7 bases and J by 3 bases, with 10 bases between the two germline ends. CDR3 length: 12 amino acids. CDR3 protein: CSVPRDYNEQFF. CDR3 in DNA: TGCAGTGTCCCAAGGGACTACAATGAGCAGTTCTTC.

About this clonotype: An end of the junction does not agree with germline; a read error may underlie this. The gene calls are TRBV12-3 or TRBV12-4 and TRBJ2-3; no firm D call. The CDR3 is made up of 12 amino acids. CDR3 amino acids: CASLERTDTEYF. CDR3 nucleotides: TGTGCCAGCTTAGAACGTACAGATACGGAGTATTTT.

This clonotype was counted a few times. The chain employs TRBV4-3 and TRBJ1-2; D is ambiguous. Looked up from germline, CDR1 is LGHNA and CDR2 is YSLEER. The CDR3 extends over 16 amino acids. Trimming cost V 0 bases and J 4 bases, with 15 bases left between them. CDR3 nucleotides: TGCGCCAGCAGCCAAGATCTGATAAGGGAGGCCTATGGCTACACCTTC. It translates to CASSQDLIREAYGYTF.

The V call is TRBV5-1, the J call TRBJ2-5, with TRBD1 matching over 8 bases. The end of the DNA is better explained by TRBJ2-7, so the J call may be wrong. This CDR3 region has 16 residues. In germline, CDR1 is SGHRS, CDR2 YFSETQ. CDR3: CASSADADRARYEQYF. In DNA, the CDR3 is TGCGCCAGCAGCGCCGACGCGGACAGGGCCCGCTACGAGCAGTACTTC.

This clonotype was recorded a few times. J is TRBJ1-2 and V is TRBV24-1, with a weak D call TRBD1 (5 bases). The germline gives CDR1 KGHDR, CDR2 SFDVKD. The CDR3 is 18 amino acids. The ends were cut back, 0 bases at V and 5 bases at J, with 21 bases in the middle. Here the CDR3 DNA reads TGTGCCACCAGTGATTTGCAAGGACCCCTTACAGGTTTATATGGCTACACCTTC. Its translation is CATSDLQGPLTGLYGYTF.

This chain joins TRBV6-2 or TRBV6-3 and TRBJ2-3; possible D gene TRBD1, 5 bases. Trimming left V 0 bases short and J 5 bases short, with 15 bases between. The CDR3 consists of 16 residues. CDR1 and CDR2 (germline): MNHEY, SVGEGT. CDR3 coding DNA: TGTGCCAGCAGTTACTCGATCCTAGGAACAGGAGATACGCAGTATTTT. Translated, it gives CASSYSILGTGDTQYF.

The chain has TRBV27 and TRBJ2-7; weak D call: TRBD2 (6 bases). This CDR3 has 15 amino acids. CDR1 is MNHEY and CDR2 is SMNVEV in the germline V gene (reference sequence). V lost 2 bases and J lost 1, with 12 bases in between. Here the CDR3 reads CASSLQSGWSYEQYF. The CDR3 nucleotides read TGTGCCAGCAGTTTACAGAGCGGGTGGTCCTACGAGCAGTACTTC.

The V gene is TRBV3-1, the J gene TRBJ2-5, with 10 bases matching TRBD2. The CDR3 spans 20 residues. CDR1 and CDR2 (germline): LGHDT, YNNKEL (reference sequence). The V gene end was trimmed by 2 bases and the J gene end by 4 bases; junction bases not matched to a gene: 19. The CDR3 here is CASSQRSARVLAGEGETQYF. The DNA for the CDR3 is TGTGCCAGCAGCCAACGTTCGGCGCGAGTGCTAGCGGGAGAGGGAGAGACCCAGTACTTC.

V usage is TRBV28 and J usage is TRBJ1-4; D is uncertain. V was pared by 2 bases and J by 7 bases, with 14 bases between. CDR1 and CDR2 (germline): MDHEN, SYDVKM. This CDR3 comprises 15 residues. CDR3 region: CASSLIRGRREKLFF. The CDR3 DNA reads as TGTGCCAGCAGTTTAATCAGAGGAAGGCGTGAAAAACTGTTTTTT.

This clonotype was observed a few times. This rearrangement joins TRBV12-3 or TRBV12-4 to TRBJ2-1; 13 nucleotides agree with TRBD2. The CDR3 runs 17 residues. The J segment lost 5 bases and the V segment lost 5 bases, leaving 9 bases of the junction unmatched. The CDR3 region has the DNA TGTGCCAGCAGTCATTCCGAGACTAGCGGGGGGCACAATGAGCAGTTCTTC. Translated: CASSHSETSGGHNEQFF.

The J gene is TRBJ1-1, the V gene TRBV10-2; D is perhaps TRBD1 (5 bases). Germline CDR1 reads WSHSY; CDR2 reads SAAADI. Trimming removed 6 bases from V and 0 bases from J, with 17 bases in between. This CDR3 is 16 amino acids long. This chain's CDR3 is CASSRDRYGVNTEAFF. Written as DNA, the CDR3 is TGCGCCAGCAGCAGGGACCGTTATGGCGTGAACACTGAAGCTTTCTTT.

This clonotype appeared many times. V usage is TRBV5-5 and J usage is TRBJ2-5; tentatively, D is TRBD1 (8 bases). CDR3 length: 17 residues. The V end was cut by 4 bases, the J end by 3 bases, with 22 bases between. Germline V lookup: CDR1 SGHKS, CDR2 YYEKEE (reference sequence). CDR3 residues: CASSPGDRGGHKETQYF. CDR3 sequence (DNA): TGTGCCAGCAGCCCGGGCGACAGGGGAGGGCACAAAGAGACCCAGTACTTC. The whole variable domain, filled in from reference TRBV5-5 and TRBJ2-5, reads DAGVTQSPTHLIKTRGQQVTLRCSPISGHKSVSWYQQVLGQGPQFIFQYYEKEERGRGNFPDRFSARQFPNYSSELNVNALLLGDSALYLCASSPGDRGGHKETQYFGPGTRLLVL.

This clonotype was observed a handful of times. The chain employs TRBV6-5 and TRBJ2-3; D ambiguous. Germline V gene data show CDR1 as MNHEY and CDR2 as SVGAGI. V dropped 2 bases and J dropped 0 bases, with 6 bases sitting between them. This CDR3 comprises 14 residues. CDR3 sequence reads: CASSYVVSTDTQYF. The CDR3 region has the DNA TGTGCCAGCAGTTACGTAGTTAGCACAGATACGCAGTATTTT.

The chain employs TRBV19 and TRBJ2-7, with 10 bases identical to TRBD2. The CDR3 contains 15 residues. The trim removed 7 bases at V and 3 bases at J, leaving 9 bases unmatched. The germline V gene encodes CDR1 LNHDA and CDR2 SQIVND (reference sequence). The CDR3 protein is CASILGLAGDYEQYF. CDR3 bases: TGTGCCAGTATTTTGGGTCTAGCGGGAGACTACGAGCAGTACTTC.

The chain uses TRBV2 and TRBJ2-7; D is unresolved. V gave up 7 bases and J gave up 1 base, with 14 bases separating them. The CDR3 length is 14 residues. Germline V gene lookup returns CDR1 SNHLY and CDR2 FYNNEI. The CDR3 DNA reads as TGTGCCAGCACTCTGACCCCGGTTTCCTACGAGCAGTACTTC. It encodes CASTLTPVSYEQYF.